What follows describes a single T cell receptor (beta chain). This clonotype came up many times. The antigen it recognizes is unknown. A read error may be the cause here, since a much bigger clone is one base away. Sequencing used an Illumina HiSeq 2000. Multiplex PCR amplification was used to generate the TCR beta chain libraries. High-throughput sequencing was used to analyze the amplified TCR beta chain products. The raw public reads went through TCRdb reprocessing: fastp at Q25, MiXCR clone calling, in-frame beta chains kept. Here each entry gathers all rows of one CDR3 protein and keeps the most common genes and DNA. The sample table lists roughly 15,000 distinct CDR3 sequences, around 58% of them with a count of one. About 30% of the sample is in the top ten clones. This sample stems from a study of breast tumors, draining lymph nodes, adjacent tissues (TCRdb year 2016). For the study in its entirety: Breast cancer patients provided tumor, adjacent nontumor tissue and axillary lymph nodes, and the study compared the TCR beta repertoires across these three sources. In human breast cancer, the study set out to assess how tumor, surrounding tissue and draining lymph node repertoires relate to one another and whether T cells might be exchanged between them. Broader findings and caveats from the paper: Tumor T-cell repertoires showed less diversity than lymph node repertoires and more diversity than nontumor tissue repertoires, and tumor T-cell repertoires showed preferential V and J gene usage. A scenario in which most tumor T cells derive from the lymph node and then expand within tumor tissue was judged to be consistent with the data. In luminal-like breast cancer, tumor and nontumor tissue repertoires resembled each other significantly more than in basal-like breast cancer. The conclusion that tumor T cells originate in lymph nodes was framed as consistent with a hypothesis rather than directly demonstrated.

Adjacent samples consisted of nontumor breast tissue surrounding the tumor. Per the germline V gene (reference sequence), SGHKS is the CDR1 and YYEKEE is the CDR2. The trim is 4 bases for V and 1 base for J, with a gap of 17 bases between the germline ends. The CDR3 runs 16 amino acids, cysteine and phenylalanine included. Kept here is only the CDR3 DNA, which spans 48 bases and is read in frame from base 1. The sequenced sample consisted of tumor-adjacent breast tissue. The chain couples TRBV5-5 to TRBJ2-5; TRBD2 is a possible D gene, resting on 6 matching bases. This clonotype was obtained from a female donor with breast cancer. Some clones in this sample may be carry-over from other donors' samples. The CDR3 is CASSRVAALAQETQYF. The nucleotide sequence reads as follows: TGTGCCAGCAGCCGGGTAGCGGCGCTTGCCCAAGAGACCCAGTACTTC.